This T cell receptor beta chain was sequenced for a study of blood T cell repertoires in COVID-19. Study-wide context: The United States, Italy and Spain provided the acute and convalescent COVID-19 samples. In each case, the material was cDNA or gDNA derived from T cells, B-cell-depleted T cells, or PBMCs.

Per the authors' pipeline: The authors estimated nucleated cell counts from reference gene primer amplification. Sequenced by immunoSEQ multiplex PCR; TCRdb stores in-frame clones only, minus some. The D gene and trimming were derived from the DNA, and the V and J assignments and clone size from that table. The table shows about 190,000 clones, with around 90% occurring only once. The CDR3 totals 15 residues. Germline values: CDR1 MGHDK, CDR2 SYGVNS. Trimming took off 11 bases at V and 1 base at J, with 20 bases between the two ends. Sequencing input: peripheral blood. The chain joins TRBV25-1 to TRBJ1-2; a possible D gene is TRBD1 (5 bases). The receptor was isolated from a man aged 60 to 75 with active or convalescent COVID-19. CDR3 sequence reads: CAEILGGRSNYGYTF. As DNA, the CDR3 is TGTGCCGAGATTCTCGGGGGACGGAGTAACTATGGCTACACCTTC.